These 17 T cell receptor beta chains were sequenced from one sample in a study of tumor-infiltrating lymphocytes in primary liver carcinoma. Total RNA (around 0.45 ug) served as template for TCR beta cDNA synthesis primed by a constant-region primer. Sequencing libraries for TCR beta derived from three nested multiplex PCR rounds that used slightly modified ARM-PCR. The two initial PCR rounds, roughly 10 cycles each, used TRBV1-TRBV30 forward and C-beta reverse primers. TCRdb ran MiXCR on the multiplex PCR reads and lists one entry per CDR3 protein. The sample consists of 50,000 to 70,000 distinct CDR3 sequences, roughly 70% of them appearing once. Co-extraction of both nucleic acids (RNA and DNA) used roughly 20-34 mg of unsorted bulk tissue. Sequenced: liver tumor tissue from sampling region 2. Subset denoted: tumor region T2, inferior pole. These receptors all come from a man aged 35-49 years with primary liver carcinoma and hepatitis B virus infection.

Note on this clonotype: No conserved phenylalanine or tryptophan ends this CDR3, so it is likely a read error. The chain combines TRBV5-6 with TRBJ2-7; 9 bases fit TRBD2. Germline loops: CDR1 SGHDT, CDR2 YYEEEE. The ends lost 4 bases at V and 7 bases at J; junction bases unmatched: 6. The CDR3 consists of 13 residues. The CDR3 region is CASSAGTSREQYL. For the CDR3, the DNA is TGTGCCAGCAGCGCAGGGACTAGCCGGGAGCAGTACTTG.

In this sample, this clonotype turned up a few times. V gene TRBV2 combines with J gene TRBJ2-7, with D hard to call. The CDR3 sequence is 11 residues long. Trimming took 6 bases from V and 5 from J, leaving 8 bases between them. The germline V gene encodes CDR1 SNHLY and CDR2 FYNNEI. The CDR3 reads CASSLRNEQYF. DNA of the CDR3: TGTGCCAGCAGCTTAAGGAACGAGCAGTACTTC.

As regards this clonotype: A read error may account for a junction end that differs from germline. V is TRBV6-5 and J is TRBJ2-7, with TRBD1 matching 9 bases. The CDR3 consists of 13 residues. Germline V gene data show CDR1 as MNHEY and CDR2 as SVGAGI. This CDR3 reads CTSSVSQGAKQCF. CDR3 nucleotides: TGTACCAGCAGTGTTTCACAGGGGGCAAAGCAGTGCTTC.

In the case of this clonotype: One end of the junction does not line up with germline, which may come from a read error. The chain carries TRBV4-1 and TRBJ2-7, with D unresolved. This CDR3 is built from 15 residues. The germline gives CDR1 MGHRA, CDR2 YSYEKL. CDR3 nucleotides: TGCGCCAACAGCCAAGTCTCAAGCGACGCATACGAGCAGTACTTC. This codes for CANSQVSSDAYEQYF.

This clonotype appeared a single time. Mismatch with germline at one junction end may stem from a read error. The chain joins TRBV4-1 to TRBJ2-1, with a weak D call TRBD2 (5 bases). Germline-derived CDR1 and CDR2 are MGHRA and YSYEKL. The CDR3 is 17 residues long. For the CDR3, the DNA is TGCACCAGCAGCCAAGGGCTAGCTGAGAGCTCCTATAATGAGCAGTTCTTC. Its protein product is CTSSQGLAESSYNEQFF.

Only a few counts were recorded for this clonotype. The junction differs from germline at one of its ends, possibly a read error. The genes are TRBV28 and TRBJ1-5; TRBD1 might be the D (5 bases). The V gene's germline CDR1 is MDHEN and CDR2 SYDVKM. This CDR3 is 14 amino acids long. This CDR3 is CASIKGEVNRPQHF. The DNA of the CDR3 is TGTGCCAGCATAAAAGGGGAAGTCAATCGGCCCCAGCATTTT.

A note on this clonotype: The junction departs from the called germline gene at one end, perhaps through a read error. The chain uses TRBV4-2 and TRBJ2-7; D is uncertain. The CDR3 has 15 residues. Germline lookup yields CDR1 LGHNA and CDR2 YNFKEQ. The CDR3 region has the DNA TGTGCCAGCAGCCAAGCAGTGGATGTCTACTACGAGCAATACTTC. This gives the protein CASSQAVDVYYEQYF.

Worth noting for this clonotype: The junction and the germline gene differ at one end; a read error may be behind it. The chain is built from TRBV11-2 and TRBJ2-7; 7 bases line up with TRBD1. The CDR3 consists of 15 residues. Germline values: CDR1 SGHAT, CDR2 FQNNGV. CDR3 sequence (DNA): TGTGCCAGCAGCCTAAATTCGGGACAGTCGTACGAGCATTACTTC. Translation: CASSLNSGQSYEHYF.

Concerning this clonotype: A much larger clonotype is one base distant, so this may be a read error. CDR3 sequence reads: CVSSLPTGRYETQYF. The CDR3 bases are TGTGTCAGCAGTTTGCCGACAGGCCGGTATGAGACCCAGTACTTC. This chain uses TRBV28 with TRBJ2-5, with D perhaps TRBD1 (6 bases). CDR1 MDHEN and CDR2 SYDVKM come from the germline V gene. The CDR3 loop spans 15 amino acids.

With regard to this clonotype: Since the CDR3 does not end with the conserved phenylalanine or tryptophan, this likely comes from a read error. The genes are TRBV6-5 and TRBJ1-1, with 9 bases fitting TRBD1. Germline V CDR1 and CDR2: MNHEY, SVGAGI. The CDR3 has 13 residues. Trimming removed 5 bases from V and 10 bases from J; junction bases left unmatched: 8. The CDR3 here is CASSRTGETVAFI. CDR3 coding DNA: TGTGCCAGCAGTAGGACAGGGGAAACAGTAGCTTTCATT.

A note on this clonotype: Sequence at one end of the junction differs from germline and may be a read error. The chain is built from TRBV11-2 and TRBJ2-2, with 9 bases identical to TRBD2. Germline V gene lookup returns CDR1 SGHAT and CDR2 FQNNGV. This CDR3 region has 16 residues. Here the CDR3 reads CASSLVALAGTWELFF. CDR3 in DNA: TGTGCCAGCAGCTTAGTGGCGCTAGCGGGAACCTGGGAACTGTTTTTT.

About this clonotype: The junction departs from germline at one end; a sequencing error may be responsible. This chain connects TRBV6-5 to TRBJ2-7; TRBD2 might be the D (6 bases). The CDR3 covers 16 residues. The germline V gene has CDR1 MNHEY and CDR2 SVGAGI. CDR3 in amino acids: CASSYSLSGRPYVQYF. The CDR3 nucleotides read TGTGCCAGCAGTTATTCGCTAAGTGGGAGGCCCTACGTGCAGTACTTC.

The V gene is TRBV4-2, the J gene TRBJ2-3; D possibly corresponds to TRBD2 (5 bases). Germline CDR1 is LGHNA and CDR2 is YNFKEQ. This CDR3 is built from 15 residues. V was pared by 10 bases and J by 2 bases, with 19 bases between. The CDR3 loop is CAMSHDYTNTDTQYF. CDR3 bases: TGTGCCATGAGCCACGACTACACTAACACAGATACGCAGTATTTT.

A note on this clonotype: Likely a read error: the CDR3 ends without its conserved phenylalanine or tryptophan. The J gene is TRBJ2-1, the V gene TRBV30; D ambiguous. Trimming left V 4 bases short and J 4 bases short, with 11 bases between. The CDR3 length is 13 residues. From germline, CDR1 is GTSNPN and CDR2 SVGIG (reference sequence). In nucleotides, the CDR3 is TGTGCCTGGACTCCTGCGACTTACAATGAGCAGTTCTTA. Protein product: CAWTPATYNEQFL.

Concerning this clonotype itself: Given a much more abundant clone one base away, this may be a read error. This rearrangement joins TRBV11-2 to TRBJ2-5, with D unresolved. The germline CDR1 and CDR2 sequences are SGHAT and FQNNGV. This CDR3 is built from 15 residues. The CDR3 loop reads CASSPLIHYHETQYF. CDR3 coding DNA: TGTGCCAGCAGCCCCTTGATTCACTACCATGAGACCCAGTACTTC.

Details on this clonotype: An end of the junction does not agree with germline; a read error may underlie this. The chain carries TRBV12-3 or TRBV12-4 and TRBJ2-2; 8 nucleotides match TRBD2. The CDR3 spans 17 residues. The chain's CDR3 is CASSPPGLVVNTGELSF. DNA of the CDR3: TGTGCCAGCAGTCCCCCGGGACTAGTCGTGAACACCGGGGAGCTGTCCTTT.

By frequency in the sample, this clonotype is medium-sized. The CDR3 sequence is CSVVGLAGRTDTQYF. The CDR3 nucleotides read TGCAGCGTTGTCGGCCTAGCGGGAAGAACAGATACGCAGTATTTT. The chain links TRBV29-1 to TRBJ2-3, with 9 bases identical to TRBD2. This CDR3 is 15 amino acids long. Germline CDR1 SQVTM, CDR2 ANQGSEA. The J segment lost 3 bases and the V segment lost 4 bases, leaving 8 bases of the junction unmatched.